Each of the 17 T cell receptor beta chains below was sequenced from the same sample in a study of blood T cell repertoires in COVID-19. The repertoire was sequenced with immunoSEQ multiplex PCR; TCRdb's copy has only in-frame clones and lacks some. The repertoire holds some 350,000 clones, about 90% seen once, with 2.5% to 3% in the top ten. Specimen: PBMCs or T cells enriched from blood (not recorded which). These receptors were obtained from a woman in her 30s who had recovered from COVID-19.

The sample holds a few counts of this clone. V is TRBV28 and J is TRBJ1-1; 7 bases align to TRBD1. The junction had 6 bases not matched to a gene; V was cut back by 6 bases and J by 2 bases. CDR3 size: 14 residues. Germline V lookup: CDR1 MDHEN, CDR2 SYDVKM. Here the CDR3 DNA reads TGTGCCAGCAGGACTACAGGGGCCAACACTGAAGCTTTCTTT. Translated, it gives CASRTTGANTEAFF.

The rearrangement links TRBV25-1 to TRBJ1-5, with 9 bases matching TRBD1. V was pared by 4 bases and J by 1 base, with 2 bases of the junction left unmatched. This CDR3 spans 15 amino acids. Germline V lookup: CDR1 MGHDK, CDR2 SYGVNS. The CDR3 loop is CASSGGTGSNQPQHF. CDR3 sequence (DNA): TGTGCCAGCAGTGGCGGGACAGGGAGCAATCAGCCCCAGCATTTT.

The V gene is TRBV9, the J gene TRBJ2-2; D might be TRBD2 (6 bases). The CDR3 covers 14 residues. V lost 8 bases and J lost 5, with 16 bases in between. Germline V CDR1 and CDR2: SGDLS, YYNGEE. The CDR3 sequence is CASTGGVGTGELFF. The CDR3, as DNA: TGTGCCAGTACCGGAGGGGTGGGGACCGGGGAGCTGTTTTTT.

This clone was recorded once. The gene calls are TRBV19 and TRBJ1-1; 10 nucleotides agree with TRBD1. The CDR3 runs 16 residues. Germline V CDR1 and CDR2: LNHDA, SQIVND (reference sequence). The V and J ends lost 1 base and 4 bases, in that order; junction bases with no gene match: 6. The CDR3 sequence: CASSIGQGAAGTEAFF. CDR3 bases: TGTGCCAGTAGTATAGGACAGGGGGCGGCGGGCACTGAAGCTTTCTTT. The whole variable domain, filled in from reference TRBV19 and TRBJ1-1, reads DGGITQSPKYLFRKEGQNVTLSCEQNLNHDAMYWYRQDPGQGLRLIYYSQIVNDFQKGDIAEGYSVSREKKESFPLTVTSAQKNPTAFYLCASSIGQGAAGTEAFFGQGTRLTVV.

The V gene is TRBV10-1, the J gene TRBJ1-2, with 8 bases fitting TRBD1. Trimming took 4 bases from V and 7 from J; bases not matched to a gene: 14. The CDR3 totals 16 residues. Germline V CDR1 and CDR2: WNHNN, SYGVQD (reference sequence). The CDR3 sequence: CASSGNRGSPKAGYTF. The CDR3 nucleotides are TGCGCCAGCAGTGGGAACAGGGGGTCGCCGAAAGCTGGCTACACCTTC.

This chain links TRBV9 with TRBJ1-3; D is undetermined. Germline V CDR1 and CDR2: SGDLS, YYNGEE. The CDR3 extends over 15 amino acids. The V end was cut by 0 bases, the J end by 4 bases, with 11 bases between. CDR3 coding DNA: TGTGCCAGCAGCGTAGAGGCGACGGGGGGAAACACCATATATTTT. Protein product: CASSVEATGGNTIYF.

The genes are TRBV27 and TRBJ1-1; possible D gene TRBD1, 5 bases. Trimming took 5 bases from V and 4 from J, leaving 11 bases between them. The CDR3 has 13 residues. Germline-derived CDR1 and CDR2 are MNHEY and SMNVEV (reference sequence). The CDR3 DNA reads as TGTGCCAGCAGTCCCGCGGGGGGCACTGAAGCTTTCTTT. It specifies CASSPAGGTEAFF.

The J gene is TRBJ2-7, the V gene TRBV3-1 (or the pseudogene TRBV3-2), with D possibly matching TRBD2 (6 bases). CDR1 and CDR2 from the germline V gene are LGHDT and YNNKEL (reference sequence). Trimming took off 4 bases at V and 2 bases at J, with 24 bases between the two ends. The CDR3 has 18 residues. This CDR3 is CASSPGTLSVDPTYEQYF. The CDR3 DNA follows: TGTGCCAGCAGCCCAGGGACTTTGTCGGTAGATCCAACCTACGAGCAGTACTTC.

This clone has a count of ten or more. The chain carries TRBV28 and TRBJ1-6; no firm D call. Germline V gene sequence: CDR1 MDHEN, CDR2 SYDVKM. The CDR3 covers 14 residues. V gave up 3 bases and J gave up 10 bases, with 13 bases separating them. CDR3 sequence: CASSFNTRGSPLHF. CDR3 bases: TGTGCCAGCAGTTTTAACACTCGCGGGTCACCCCTCCACTTT.

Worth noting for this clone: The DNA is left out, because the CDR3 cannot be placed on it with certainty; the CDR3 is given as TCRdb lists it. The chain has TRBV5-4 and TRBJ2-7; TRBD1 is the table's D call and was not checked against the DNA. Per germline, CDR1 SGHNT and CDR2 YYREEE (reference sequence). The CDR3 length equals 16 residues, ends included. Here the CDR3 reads CASSFWPRGRSYEQYF.

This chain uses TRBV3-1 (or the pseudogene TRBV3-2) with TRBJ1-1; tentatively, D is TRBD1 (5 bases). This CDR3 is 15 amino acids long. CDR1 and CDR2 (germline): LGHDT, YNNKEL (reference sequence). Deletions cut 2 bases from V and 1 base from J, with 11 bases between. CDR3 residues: CASSQMGRANTEAFF. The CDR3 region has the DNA TGTGCCAGCAGCCAAATGGGCAGGGCGAACACTGAAGCTTTCTTT.

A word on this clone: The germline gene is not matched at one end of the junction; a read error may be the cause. The CDR3 is CASSEGTPQQYF. For the CDR3, the DNA is TGTGCCAGCAGCGAAGGGACTCCACAGCAGTACTTC. The chain couples TRBV2 to TRBJ2-7; a weak D match, TRBD2 (6 bases). Germline lookup yields CDR1 SNHLY and CDR2 FYNNEI. This CDR3 contains 12 residues.

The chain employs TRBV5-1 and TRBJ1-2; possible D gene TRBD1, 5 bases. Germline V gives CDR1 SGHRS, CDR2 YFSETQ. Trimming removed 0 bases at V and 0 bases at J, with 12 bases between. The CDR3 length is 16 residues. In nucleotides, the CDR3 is TGCGCCAGCAGCTTGGTTAAGGGGCCCTCTAACTATGGCTACACCTTC. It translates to CASSLVKGPSNYGYTF.

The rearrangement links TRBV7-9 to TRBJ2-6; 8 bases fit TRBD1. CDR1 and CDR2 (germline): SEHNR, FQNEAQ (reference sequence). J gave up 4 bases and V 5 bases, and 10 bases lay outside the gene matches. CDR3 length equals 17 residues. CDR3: CASSTRTGTRGANVLTF. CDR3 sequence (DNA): TGTGCCAGCAGCACCCGGACAGGGACCAGGGGGGCCAACGTCCTGACTTTC.

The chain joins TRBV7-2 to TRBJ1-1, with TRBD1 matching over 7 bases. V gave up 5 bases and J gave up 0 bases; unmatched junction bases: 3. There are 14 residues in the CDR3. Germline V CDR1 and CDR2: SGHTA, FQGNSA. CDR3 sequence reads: CASSPQGVNTEAFF. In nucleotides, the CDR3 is TGTGCCAGCAGCCCCCAGGGGGTGAACACTGAAGCTTTCTTT.

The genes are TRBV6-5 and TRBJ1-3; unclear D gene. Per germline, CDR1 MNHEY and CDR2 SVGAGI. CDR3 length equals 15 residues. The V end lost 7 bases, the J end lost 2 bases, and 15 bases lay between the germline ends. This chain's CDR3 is CASTSTRATGNTIYF. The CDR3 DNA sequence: TGTGCCAGCACCTCGACTCGAGCGACTGGAAACACCATATATTTT.

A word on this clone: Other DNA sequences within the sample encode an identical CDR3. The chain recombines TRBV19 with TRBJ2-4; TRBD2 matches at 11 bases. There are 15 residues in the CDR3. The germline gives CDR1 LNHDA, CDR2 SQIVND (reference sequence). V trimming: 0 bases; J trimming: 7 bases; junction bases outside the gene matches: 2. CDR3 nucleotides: TGTGCCAGTAGTATAGATCGACTAGCGGGGAACATTCAGTACTTC. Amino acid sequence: CASSIDRLAGNIQYF. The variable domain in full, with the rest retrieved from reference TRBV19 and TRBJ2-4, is DGGITQSPKYLFRKEGQNVTLSCEQNLNHDAMYWYRQDPGQGLRLIYYSQIVNDFQKGDIAEGYSVSREKKESFPLTVTSAQKNPTAFYLCASSIDRLAGNIQYFGAGTRLSVL.